This is a list of T cell receptor beta chains from one sample in a study of T cells in tumors after PD-1 blockade. Clones were read by immunoSEQ multiplex PCR, and TCRdb kept only the in-frame ones, dropping some. The sample includes roughly 50,000 clones, roughly 80% of them seen just once. Specimen: PBMCs, collected before anti-PD-1 treatment. The receptors derive from a human donor with basal cell carcinoma. Each CDR3 is given with its conserved first and last residue.

j_call v_call cdr3_aa
TRBJ1-3 TRBV29-1 CSVEPRFSGNTIYF
TRBJ1-1 TRBV4-1 CASSPAGIIAHTEAFF
TRBJ2-3 TRBV30 CAWSRLAGGTSTDTQYF
TRBJ2-1 TRBV6-4 CASSWTSENEQFF
TRBJ1-1 TRBV21-1 CASSRRPPGNTEAFF
TRBJ1-1 TRBV7-9 CASSLETANTEAFF
TRBJ1-2 TRBV30 CAWSLVWDGYTF
TRBJ2-3 TRBV13 CASSLVASGGPDTQYF
TRBJ1-2 TRBV6-5 CASSYSRWGQDGYTF
TRBJ2-1 TRBV28 CASSLDTYNEQFF
TRBJ2-3 TRBV5-4 CASSHGAGLASADTQYF
TRBJ1-4 TRBV19 CASRTGQYEKLFF
TRBJ1-4 TRBV24-1 CATKGSGEKLFF
TRBJ1-2 TRBV10-3 CAIRAGGVNYGYTF
TRBJ1-6 TRBV19 CASGWGDSFSPLHF
TRBJ2-5 TRBV3-1/TRBV3-2 CASSQDWVGETQYF
TRBJ2-5 TRBV5-1 CASSFQTAASQETQYF
TRBJ1-1 TRBV21-1 CSRGTEPEAFF
TRBJ1-2 TRBV28 CASSTRTGANYGYTF
TRBJ2-7 TRBV19 CASSQPGTGYEQYF
TRBJ2-2 TRBV9 CASSVDGGRVTGELFF
TRBJ2-6 TRBV18 CASSPAGTGGSGANVLTF
TRBJ2-3 TRBV6-5 CASSFQDTQYF
TRBJ2-2 TRBV15 CATSGEGTPNTGELFF
TRBJ2-7 TRBV6-6 CASSSQGDEQYF
TRBJ1-5 TRBV6-1 CASSERLAQPQHF
TRBJ1-1 TRBV30 CAWSGGTPNTEAFF
TRBJ1-1 TRBV6-2/TRBV6-3 CASSSEVASSGTEAFF
TRBJ1-3 TRBV6-5 CASSLEGGNTIYF
TRBJ1-1 TRBV5-5 CASSLTPRTEAFF
TRBJ2-7 TRBV5-4 CASSLSLSSGWGEQYF
TRBJ2-5 TRBV6-5 CASSYSNRVETQYF
TRBJ1-3 TRBV14 CASSQDRGNTIYF
TRBJ1-2 TRBV6-5 CASASDRGYNYGYTF
TRBJ2-5 TRBV25-1 CASSEDRTLKETQYF
TRBJ2-5 TRBV5-1 CASSLSGRDLETQYF
TRBJ1-1 TRBV6-4 CASRTDRLNTEAFF
TRBJ2-1 TRBV11-3 CASSYSGAIYNEQFF
TRBJ2-2 TRBV5-4 CASTPASSGGANGELFF
TRBJ2-3 TRBV19 CASMGQGGTDTQYF
TRBJ2-1 TRBV18 CASSTGLYNEQFF
TRBJ1-3 TRBV2 CASSGDRVNGNTIYF
TRBJ1-2 TRBV5-1 CASSLGNYGYTF
TRBJ2-1 TRBV7-2 CASSIPLAGGSYNEQFF
TRBJ2-1 TRBV5-8 CASRLRDEQFF
TRBJ2-7 TRBV5-4 CASSPGGTGGRYEQYF
TRBJ1-1 TRBV6-6 CASMKGNTEAFF
TRBJ2-5 TRBV7-9 CASSLVAAGFMETQYF
TRBJ2-3 TRBV9 CASTRQGTDTQYF
TRBJ2-3 TRBV24-1 CATSDPGTSGPTDTQYF
TRBJ1-2 TRBV6-1 CASSEPGTAYGYTF
TRBJ1-5 TRBV27 CASSIRASGQPQHF
TRBJ2-1 TRBV25-1 CASSEYRLAGGNNEQFF
TRBJ1-4 TRBV5-1 CASSFGSGTGGSTNEKLFF
TRBJ2-2 TRBV7-8 CASSLAVQGWDTGELFF
TRBJ1-2 TRBV9 CASSVGGDAYGYTF
TRBJ1-5 TRBV28 CASRWVNQPQHF
TRBJ1-4 TRBV19 CASSLGTVNEKLFF